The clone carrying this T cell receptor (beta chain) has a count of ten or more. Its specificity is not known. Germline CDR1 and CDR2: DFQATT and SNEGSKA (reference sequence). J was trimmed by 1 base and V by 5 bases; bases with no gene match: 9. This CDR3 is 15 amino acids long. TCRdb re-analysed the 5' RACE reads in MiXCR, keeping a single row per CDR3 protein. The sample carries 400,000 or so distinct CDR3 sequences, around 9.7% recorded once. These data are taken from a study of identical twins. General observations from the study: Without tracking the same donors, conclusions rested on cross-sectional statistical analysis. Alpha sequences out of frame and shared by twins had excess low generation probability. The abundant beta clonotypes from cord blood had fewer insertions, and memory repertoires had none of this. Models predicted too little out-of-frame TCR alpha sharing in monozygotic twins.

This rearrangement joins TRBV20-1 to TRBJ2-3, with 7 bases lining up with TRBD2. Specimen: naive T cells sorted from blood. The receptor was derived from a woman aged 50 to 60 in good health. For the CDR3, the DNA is TGCAGTGCTGGGGGGGAACAAACCGGCACAGATACGCAGTATTTT. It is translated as CSAGGEQTGTDTQYF.